This T cell receptor beta chain came from a study of OX40 agonist ivuxolimab in advanced cancers. Background on the study: Dose-escalation patients were diagnosed with hepatocellular carcinoma, melanoma, renal cell cancer or head and neck cancer. Regarding the study as a whole: On average, a greater number of expanded clones characterised CD8+ T cells relative to CD4+. At doses 0.1 to 3.0 mg/kg, CD4+ and CD8+ clones expanded.

This CDR3 comprises 15 residues. Trimming removed 5 bases at V and 0 bases at J, with 12 bases between. CDR1 and CDR2 from the germline V gene are SGHTA and FQGTGA. Prior autoimmune disease or systemic immunosuppression barred patients. TCRdb's copy holds only in-frame clones and misses some; the assay was immunoSEQ multiplex PCR. Here the sample spans about 71,000 clones, roughly 86% being singletons. Of note for this clone: Antigen unknown.

This TCR came from an adult with an advanced solid tumor such as melanoma, head and neck, liver or kidney cancer. Sample: CD4+ or CD8+ T cells sorted from blood, taken in a trial of the OX40 agonist ivuxolimab. The chain combines TRBV7-3 with TRBJ2-3, with a weak D call TRBD2 (6 bases). The CDR3 nucleotides are TGTGCCAGCAGCCCCTCCGGGGGAAGCACAGATACGCAGTATTTT. It yields the protein CASSPSGGSTDTQYF.